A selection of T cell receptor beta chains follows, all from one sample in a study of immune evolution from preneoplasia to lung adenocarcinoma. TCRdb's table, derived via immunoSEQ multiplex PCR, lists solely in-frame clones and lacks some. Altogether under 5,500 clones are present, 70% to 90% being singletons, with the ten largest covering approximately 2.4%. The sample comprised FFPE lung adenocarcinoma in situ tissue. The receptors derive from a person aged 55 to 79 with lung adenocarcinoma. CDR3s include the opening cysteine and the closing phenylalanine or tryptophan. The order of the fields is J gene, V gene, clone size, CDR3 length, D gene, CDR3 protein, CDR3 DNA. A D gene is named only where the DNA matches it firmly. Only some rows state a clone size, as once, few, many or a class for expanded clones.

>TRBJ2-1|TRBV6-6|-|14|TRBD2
CASSERETYNEQFF
TGTGCCAGCAGTGAGCGGGAGACCTACAATGAGCAGTTCTTC
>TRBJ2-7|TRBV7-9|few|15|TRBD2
CASSPGWRGAGEQYF
TGTGCCAGCAGCCCGGGGTGGCGGGGGGCAGGGGAGCAGTACTTC
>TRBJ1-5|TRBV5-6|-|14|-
CASSFGQGNQPQHF
TGTGCCAGCAGCTTTGGGCAGGGGAATCAGCCCCAGCATTTT
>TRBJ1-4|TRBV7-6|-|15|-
CASSPEGQPNEKLFF
TGTGCCAGCAGCCCAGAAGGGCAACCTAATGAAAAACTGTTTTTT
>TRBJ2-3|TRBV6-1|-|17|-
CASSGTSGTWLVRTQYF
TGTGCCAGCAGTGGTACCTCCGGGACTTGGTTGGTTAGGACGCAGTATTTT
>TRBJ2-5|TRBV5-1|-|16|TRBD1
CASSPRTGTSQETQYF
TGCGCCAGCAGCCCAAGGACAGGGACTTCACAAGAGACCCAGTACTTC
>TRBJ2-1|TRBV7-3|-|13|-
CASSLTSQNEQFF
TGTGCCAGCAGCCTAACTAGTCAAAATGAGCAGTTCTTC
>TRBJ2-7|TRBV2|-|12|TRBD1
CAGRQGVGEQYF
TGTGCCGGCCGACAGGGGGTCGGCGAGCAGTACTTC
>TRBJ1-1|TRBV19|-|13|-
CASSARENTEAFF
TGTGCCAGTAGTGCGAGGGAGAACACTGAAGCTTTCTTT
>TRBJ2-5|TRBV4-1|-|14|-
CASSQDLNQETQYF
TGCGCCAGCAGCCAAGATCTAAACCAAGAGACCCAGTACTTC
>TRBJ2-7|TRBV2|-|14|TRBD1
CASNGQGAFYEQYF
TGTGCCAGCAACGGGCAGGGGGCTTTCTACGAGCAGTACTTC
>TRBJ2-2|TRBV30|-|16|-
CARSGWEAHGTGELFF
TGTGCGCGCTCGGGGTGGGAGGCTCATGGCACCGGGGAGCTGTTTTTT
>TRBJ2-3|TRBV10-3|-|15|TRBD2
CAIMPGLAGADTQYF
TGTGCCATCATGCCGGGACTAGCGGGAGCGGATACGCAGTATTTT
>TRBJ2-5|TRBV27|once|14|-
CASRRQGSRETQYF
TGTGCCAGCAGAAGACAAGGGAGCAGAGAGACCCAGTACTTC
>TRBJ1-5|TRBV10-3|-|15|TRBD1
CATSTGQGKNQPQHF
TGTGCCACCAGCACGGGACAGGGGAAAAATCAGCCCCAGCATTTT
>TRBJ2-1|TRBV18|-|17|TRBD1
CASSPLGGDRAHNEQFF
TGTGCCAGCTCACCTCTAGGGGGGGACAGGGCCCACAATGAGCAGTTCTTC
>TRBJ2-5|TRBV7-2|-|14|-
CASSNRGARETQYF
TGTGCCAGCAGCAATAGGGGGGCGCGAGAGACCCAGTACTTC
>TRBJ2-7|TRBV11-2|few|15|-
CASSLNNRPNYEQYF
TGTGCCAGCAGCTTAAACAACAGGCCGAACTACGAGCAGTACTTC
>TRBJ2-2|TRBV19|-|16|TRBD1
CASSITLRTGTRELFF
TGTGCCAGTAGTATCACCTTGAGGACAGGGACCAGGGAGCTGTTTTTT
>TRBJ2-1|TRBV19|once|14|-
CASSIRDTYNEQFF
TGTGCCAGTAGTATAAGGGATACCTACAATGAGCAGTTCTTC
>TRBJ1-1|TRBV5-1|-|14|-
CASSLAGGSTEAFF
TGCGCCAGCAGCTTGGCCGGGGGTAGCACTGAAGCTTTCTTT
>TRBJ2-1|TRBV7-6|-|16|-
CASSLVGVGTYNEQFF
TGTGCCAGCAGCTTAGTGGGAGTGGGAACCTACAATGAGCAGTTCTTC
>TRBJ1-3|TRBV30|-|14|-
CAWTQGTGGNTIYF
TGTGCCTGGACCCAGGGGACGGGAGGAAACACCATATATTTT
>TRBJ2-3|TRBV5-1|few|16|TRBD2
CASSFLAGGPGDTQYF
TGCGCCAGCAGCTTCTTAGCGGGAGGGCCCGGAGATACGCAGTATTTT
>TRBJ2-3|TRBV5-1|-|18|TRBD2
CASSLWASGRSGTDTQYF
TGCGCCAGCAGCTTGTGGGCTAGCGGGAGATCGGGCACAGATACGCAGTATTTT
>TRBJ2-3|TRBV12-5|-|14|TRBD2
CASGLSGGAHTQYF
TGTGCTAGTGGTTTGAGCGGGGGGGCCCATACGCAGTATTTT
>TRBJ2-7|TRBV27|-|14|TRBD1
CASSLEWDSYEQYF
TGTGCCAGCAGTTTGGAATGGGACAGCTACGAGCAGTACTTC
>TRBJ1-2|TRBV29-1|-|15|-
CSVEGPQGEDYGYTF
TGCAGCGTTGAAGGACCTCAGGGAGAGGACTATGGCTACACCTTC
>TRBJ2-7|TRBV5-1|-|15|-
CASSREQGGSYEQYF
TGCGCCAGCAGCCGGGAGCAGGGGGGATCCTACGAGCAGTACTTC
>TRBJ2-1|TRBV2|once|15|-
CASSEDRSVKSEQFF
TGTGCCAGCAGTGAAGACAGGTCGGTCAAGAGTGAGCAGTTCTTC
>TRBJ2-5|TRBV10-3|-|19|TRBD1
CAISESILENRGQQETQYF
TGTGCCATCAGTGAGTCAATTCTGGAAAACAGGGGACAACAAGAGACCCAGTACTTC
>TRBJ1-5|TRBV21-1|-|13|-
CASKWGSNQPQHF
TGTGCCAGCAAGTGGGGTTCCAATCAGCCCCAGCATTTT
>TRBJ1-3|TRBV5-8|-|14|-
CASSLRLSGNTIYF
TGTGCCAGCAGCTTGAGACTCTCGGGAAACACCATATATTTT
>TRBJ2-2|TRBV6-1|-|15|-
CATRISRKHTGELFF
TGTGCCACCAGAATTTCAAGGAAACACACCGGGGAGCTGTTTTTT
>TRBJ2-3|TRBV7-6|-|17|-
CASSLLSVGSSTDTQYF
TGTGCCAGCAGCCTTTTATCCGTGGGCAGTAGCACAGATACGCAGTATTTT
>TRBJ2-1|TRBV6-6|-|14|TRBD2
CASRIAGGRNEQFF
TGTGCCAGCAGGATAGCGGGAGGCCGCAATGAGCAGTTCTTC
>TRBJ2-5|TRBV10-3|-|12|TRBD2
CAISGGGETQYF
TGTGCCATCAGTGGGGGGGGAGAGACCCAGTACTTC
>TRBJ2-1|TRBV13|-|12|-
CASSRTDNEQFF
TGTGCCAGCAGCCGGACTGATAATGAGCAGTTCTTC
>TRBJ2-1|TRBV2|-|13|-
CASKNGSYNEQFF
TGTGCCAGCAAGAACGGGAGCTACAATGAGCAGTTCTTC
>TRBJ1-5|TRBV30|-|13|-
CAWSDKGSQPQHF
TGTGCCTGGAGTGATAAGGGTAGTCAGCCCCAGCATTTT